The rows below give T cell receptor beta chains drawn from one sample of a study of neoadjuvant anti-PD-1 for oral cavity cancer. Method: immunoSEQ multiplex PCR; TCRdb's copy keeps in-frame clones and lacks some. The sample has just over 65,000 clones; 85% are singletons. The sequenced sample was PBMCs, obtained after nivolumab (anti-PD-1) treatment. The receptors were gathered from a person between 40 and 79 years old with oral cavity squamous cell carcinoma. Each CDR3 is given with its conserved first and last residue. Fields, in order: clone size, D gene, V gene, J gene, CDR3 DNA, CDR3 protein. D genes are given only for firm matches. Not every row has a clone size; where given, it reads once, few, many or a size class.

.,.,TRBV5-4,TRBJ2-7,TGTGCCAGCAGCCCCGACAGGTCCTACGAGCAGTACTTC,CASSPDRSYEQYF
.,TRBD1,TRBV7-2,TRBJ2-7,TGTGCCAGCAGCTCCGGGACAGGGTACTACGAGCAGTACTTC,CASSSGTGYYEQYF
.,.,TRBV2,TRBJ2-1,TGTGCCAGCAACCAGCTAGGGCATGAGCAGTTCTTC,CASNQLGHEQFF
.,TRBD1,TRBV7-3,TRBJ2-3,TGTGCCAGCAGCTTAAAGGGACAGGGCGGCACAGATACGCAGTATTTT,CASSLKGQGGTDTQYF
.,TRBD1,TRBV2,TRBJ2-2,TGTGCCAGCAGTGGGGACAGGAACACCGGGGAGCTGTTTTTT,CASSGDRNTGELFF
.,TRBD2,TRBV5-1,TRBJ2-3,TGCGCCAGCCATAAAAGTAGCGGGGCCGGCACAGATACGCAGTATTTT,CASHKSSGAGTDTQYF
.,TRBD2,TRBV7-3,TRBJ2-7,TGTGCCAGCAGCTTAAGCGGGACTAGCGGGACCCGGTACTTC,CASSLSGTSGTRYF
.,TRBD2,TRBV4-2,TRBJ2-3,TGTGCCAGCAGCCAAGATCGGACTAGCGGGATCGGAACGGGCACAGATACGCAGTATTTT,CASSQDRTSGIGTGTDTQYF
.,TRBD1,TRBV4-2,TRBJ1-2,TGTGCCAGCAGCCAAGCTCCGGGACAGGAGTTATTTAACTATGGCTACACCTTC,CASSQAPGQELFNYGYTF
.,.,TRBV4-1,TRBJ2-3,TGCGCCAGCAGCCAAGCAATTGCGGGTTGGGCGGATACGCAGTATTTT,CASSQAIAGWADTQYF
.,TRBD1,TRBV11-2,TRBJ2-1,TGTGCCAGCAGCAATCCGGACAGGGACAATGAGCAGTTCTTC,CASSNPDRDNEQFF
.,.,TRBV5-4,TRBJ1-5,TGTGCCAGCAGCTTGGGCACCGGGCAGCCCCAGCATTTT,CASSLGTGQPQHF
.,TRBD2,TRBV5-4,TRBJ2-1,TGTGCCAGCAGCTTCGGGGGGAGTTCGGGCTCCTACAATGAGCAGTTCTTC,CASSFGGSSGSYNEQFF
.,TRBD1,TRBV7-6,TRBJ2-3,TGTGCCAGCAGCCCAGGGGGACCCCCCACAGATACGCAGTATTTT,CASSPGGPPTDTQYF
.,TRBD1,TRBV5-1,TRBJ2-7,TGCGCCAGCAGCGCCTTGACAGGGAGCTCCTACGAGCAGTACTTC,CASSALTGSSYEQYF
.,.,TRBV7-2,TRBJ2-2,TGTGCCAGCACCTGGGACCCCACGGAGACCGGGGAGCTGTTTTTT,CASTWDPTETGELFF
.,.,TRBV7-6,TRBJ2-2,TGTGCTATTGCGGGCCTGGAGACCGGGGAGCTGTTTTTT,CAIAGLETGELFF
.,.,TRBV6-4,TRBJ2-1,TGTGCCAGCAGTGACGTCTTTGGCAATGAGCAGTTCTTC,CASSDVFGNEQFF
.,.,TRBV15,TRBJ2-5,TGTGCCACCAGCAGGGAGCGAGGCGAGACCCAGTACTTC,CATSRERGETQYF
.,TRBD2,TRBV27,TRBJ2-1,TGTGCCAGCAGTTTTCTGGCTAGCGGGAGGGGAAATGAGCAGTTCTTC,CASSFLASGRGNEQFF
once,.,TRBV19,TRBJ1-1,TGTGCCAGTCAGGGGAGCACTGAAGCTTTCTTT,CASQGSTEAFF
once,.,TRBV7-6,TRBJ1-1,TGTGCCAGCAGCTCGAGTAGGAACACTGAAGCTTTCTTT,CASSSSRNTEAFF
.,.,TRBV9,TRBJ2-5,TGTGCCAGCAGCGTAGAAGTTGGGGGGACCCAGTACTTC,CASSVEVGGTQYF
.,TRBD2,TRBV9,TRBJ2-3,TGTGCCAGCAGCGTCGGGACTAGCGGGAGTGGAGATACGCAGTATTTT,CASSVGTSGSGDTQYF
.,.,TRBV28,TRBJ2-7,TGTGCCAGCATTCCCCAGGGGGGCGGGTACGAGCAGTACTTC,CASIPQGGGYEQYF
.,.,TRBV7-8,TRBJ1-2,TGTGCCAGCAGCTTATCGTGGCTAAGACAGAGAGAGGACTATGGCTACACCTTC,CASSLSWLRQREDYGYTF
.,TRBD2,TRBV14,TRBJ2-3,TGTGCCAGCAGCCAAGATCAGGGACTAGCGCGCCGCACAGATACGCAGTATTTT,CASSQDQGLARRTDTQYF
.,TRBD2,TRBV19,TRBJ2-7,TGTGCCAGTAGTTTGACTAGCGCGAACTACGAGCAGTACTTC,CASSLTSANYEQYF
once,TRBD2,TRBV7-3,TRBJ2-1,TGTGCCAGCAGCTCGGGACTAGCGGGAGGAAGCAATGAGCAGTTCTTC,CASSSGLAGGSNEQFF
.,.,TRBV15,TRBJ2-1,TGTGCCACCAGCAGGGATCCGCCGTCGAATGAGCAGTTCTTC,CATSRDPPSNEQFF
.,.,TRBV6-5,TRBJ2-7,TGTGCCAGCAGTTACTCTCACGGAAGCTCCTACGAGCAGTACTTC,CASSYSHGSSYEQYF
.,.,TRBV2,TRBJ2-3,TGTGCCAGCAGTCAGCGTGGGGGGCCGTCAGATACGCAGTATTTT,CASSQRGGPSDTQYF
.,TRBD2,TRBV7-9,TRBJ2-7,TGTGCCATCCAGACCGGGACTAGCGACTACGAGCAGTACTTC,CAIQTGTSDYEQYF
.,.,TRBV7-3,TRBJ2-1,TGTGCCAGCAGTCAAGATAGGGGTGGTCTCGATGAGCAGTTCTTC,CASSQDRGGLDEQFF
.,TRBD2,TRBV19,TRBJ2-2,TGTGCCAGTAGTATAGGGGCGGGAGGGCCAATCGGGGAGCTGTTTTTT,CASSIGAGGPIGELFF
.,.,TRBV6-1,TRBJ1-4,TGTGCCAGCAGCTGGAAGGGGGAGAATGAAAAACTGTTTTTT,CASSWKGENEKLFF
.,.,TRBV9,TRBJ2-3,TGTGCCAGCAGCGCCCACCCTAGCGTAAGTGGGGATACGCAGTATTTT,CASSAHPSVSGDTQYF
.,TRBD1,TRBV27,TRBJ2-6,TGTGCCAGTTCCTCGACAGGGACAACTGGGGCCAACGTCCTGACTTTC,CASSSTGTTGANVLTF
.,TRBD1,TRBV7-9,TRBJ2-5,TGTGCCAGCAGCTTAGCAGGGGGCTGGGAGACCCAGTACTTC,CASSLAGGWETQYF
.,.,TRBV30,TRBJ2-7,TGTGCCTGGAGTGTAGCAAGGGCGGGGCAGTACTTC,CAWSVARAGQYF
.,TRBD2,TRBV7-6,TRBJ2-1,TGTGCCAGCAGCTTAGATGCGGGAGGGCCTTATGAGCAGTTCTTC,CASSLDAGGPYEQFF
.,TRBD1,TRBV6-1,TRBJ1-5,TGTGCCAGCAGAACACAGGGGGGACAGCCCCAGCATTTT,CASRTQGGQPQHF
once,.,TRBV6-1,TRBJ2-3,TGTGCCAGCACACAGGACAGCTATAACACAGATACGCAGTATTTT,CASTQDSYNTDTQYF
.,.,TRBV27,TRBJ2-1,TGTGCCAGCAGTTCCCTCTCCGGGAGCTCCTACAATGAGCAGTTCTTC,CASSSLSGSSYNEQFF